The 23 T cell receptor beta chains below were found in one sample sequenced in a study of blood T cell repertoires in COVID-19. Only in-frame clones appear in the TCRdb table, and some are missing; sequencing was by immunoSEQ multiplex PCR. This sample has roughly 300,000 clones; over 75% occur once, and the top ten carry 13%. What was sequenced was peripheral blood. The receptor source for this set is a human donor in a cohort sampled during active COVID-19.

This clone was detected only once. V and J are TRBV18 and TRBJ2-1; 12 bases align to TRBD2. There are 15 residues in the CDR3. V lost 3 bases, J lost 6 bases, and 3 bases stayed unmatched. Germline V gene lookup returns CDR1 KGHSH and CDR2 LQKENI. CDR3 residues: CASSPPGLAGNEQFF. DNA of the CDR3: TGTGCCAGCTCACCTCCGGGACTAGCGGGCAATGAGCAGTTCTTC. Looking up the rest from reference TRBV18 and TRBJ2-1 gives the full variable domain: NAGVMQNPRHLVRRRGQEARLRCSPMKGHSHVYWYRQLPEEGLKFMVYLQKENIIDESGMPKERFSAEFPKEGPSILRIQQVVRGDSAAYFCASSPPGLAGNEQFFGPGTRLTVL.

This clone appeared a single time. The rearrangement joins TRBV11-3 to TRBJ2-2, with a possible D match to TRBD2 (5 bases). CDR3 size: 16 residues. Per germline, CDR1 SGHNT and CDR2 YENEEA. V gave up 1 base and J gave up 1 base, with 10 bases separating them. The CDR3 region has the DNA TGTGCCAGCAGCTTAGGCCTAGCAGTGAACACCGGGGAGCTGTTTTTT. As protein: CASSLGLAVNTGELFF.

This chain links TRBV9 with TRBJ2-1; 8 bases agree with TRBD1. Trimming cost V 3 bases and J 8 bases; bases outside gene matches: 7. The CDR3 spans 14 residues. The germline V gene encodes CDR1 SGDLS and CDR2 YYNGEE. CDR3 loop: CASSGAGQGYEQFF. Here the CDR3 DNA reads TGTGCCAGCAGCGGAGCAGGACAGGGCTATGAGCAGTTCTTC.

The V call is TRBV5-1, the J call TRBJ2-4; 7 nucleotides agree with TRBD1. V gave up 4 bases and J gave up 7 bases; unmatched junction bases: 8. CDR1 SGHRS and CDR2 YFSETQ come from the germline V gene. The CDR3 runs 14 residues. The CDR3 nucleotides read TGCGCCAGCAGCCAAAGAACAGGGGCGAACATTCAGTACTTC. Protein: CASSQRTGANIQYF. Variable domain in full (rest from reference TRBV5-1 and TRBJ2-4): KAGVTQTPRYLIKTRGQQVTLSCSPISGHRSVSWYQQTPGQGLQFLFEYFSETQRNKGNFPGRFSGRQFSNSRSEMNVSTLELGDSALYLCASSQRTGANIQYFGAGTRLSVL.

The rearrangement links TRBV29-1 to TRBJ2-3; no clear D. The V gene lost 3 bases and the J gene lost 2 bases, with 6 bases spanning the gap. In germline, CDR1 is SQVTM, CDR2 ANQGSEA. The CDR3 runs 12 residues. The CDR3 DNA reads as TGCAGCGTTGATGTATTCACAGATACGCAGTATTTT. Translating it yields CSVDVFTDTQYF.

The chain combines TRBV4-1 with TRBJ2-1; TRBD2 agrees at 10 bases. The length of the CDR3 is 16 residues. Looked up from germline, CDR1 is MGHRA and CDR2 is YSYEKL. V lost 5 bases and J lost 2; bases outside the gene matches: 6. The DNA for the CDR3 is TGCGCCAGCAGCTCTTGGACTAGCGGTACCTACAATGAGCAGTTCTTC. This codes for CASSSWTSGTYNEQFF.

This rearrangement joins TRBV19 to TRBJ2-3; TRBD2 aligns across 13 bases. Per the germline V gene, CDR1 is LNHDA and CDR2 is SQIVND (reference sequence). V dropped 5 bases and J dropped 3; count of bases not matched to a gene: 5. The length of the CDR3 is 16 residues. The CDR3 loop is CASSLRLAGGTDTQYF. In DNA form, the CDR3 reads TGTGCCAGTAGTCTTCGACTAGCGGGAGGTACAGATACGCAGTATTTT.

The chain is built from TRBV5-4 and TRBJ1-6, with a tentative D call TRBD1 (5 bases). The CDR3 contains 14 residues. V lost 5 bases, J lost 5 bases, and 11 bases lay in between. Germline CDR1 SGHNT, CDR2 YYREEE (reference sequence). This chain's CDR3 is CASRSDINNSPLHF. CDR3 nucleotides: TGTGCCAGCAGATCGGACATTAATAATTCACCCCTCCACTTT.

The chain carries TRBV14 and TRBJ2-3, with 11 bases fitting TRBD2. V lost 4 bases and J lost 2; bases outside the gene matches: 14. The CDR3 length is 19 residues. CDR1 is SGHDN and CDR2 is FVKESK in the germline V gene. The CDR3 nucleotides are TGTGCCAGCAGCCTCCTCCGGGGGCTAGCGGGAGGTACCACAGATACGCAGTATTTT. Amino acid sequence: CASSLLRGLAGGTTDTQYF.

Concerning this clone: Sequence at one end of the junction differs from germline and may be a read error. The rearrangement uses TRBV12-3 or TRBV12-4 and TRBJ2-5; D is possibly TRBD2 (5 bases). This CDR3 contains 12 residues. The CDR3: CASSSPGETPHF. The CDR3 nucleotides read TGTGCCAGCAGTTCCCCTGGGGAGACCCCACACTTC.

The V gene is TRBV6-5, the J gene TRBJ1-2; D unresolved. The germline V gene encodes CDR1 MNHEY and CDR2 SVGAGI. The length of the CDR3 is 12 residues. V gave up 5 bases and J gave up 8 bases, with 12 bases separating them. CDR3 region: CASSRLDGGYTF. The CDR3 DNA is TGTGCCAGCAGTCGACTAGACGGAGGCTACACCTTC.

The J gene is TRBJ1-2, the V gene TRBV7-2; 11 bases align to TRBD1. Unmatched junction bases numbered 10, after V lost 2 bases and J lost 8 bases. The germline V gene encodes CDR1 SGHTA and CDR2 FQGNSA. The CDR3 extends over 16 amino acids. For the CDR3, the DNA is TGTGCCAGCAGCTTATACATAGGACAGGGGGCGCGCGGCTACACCTTC. It codes for CASSLYIGQGARGYTF.

This clone occurred once. The gene calls are TRBV3-1 (or the pseudogene TRBV3-2) and TRBJ1-4, with a tentative D call TRBD1 (5 bases). Germline loops: CDR1 LGHDT, CDR2 YNNKEL (reference sequence). This CDR3 contains 15 residues. V was trimmed by 3 bases and J by 0 bases, leaving 8 bases between them. CDR3 region: CASSQRGATNEKLFF. In DNA, the CDR3 is TGTGCCAGCAGCCAGCGGGGCGCAACTAATGAAAAACTGTTTTTT.

The V and J genes are TRBV6-2 or TRBV6-3 and TRBJ1-4; no firm D call. Per the germline V gene, CDR1 is MNHEY and CDR2 is SVGEGT. This CDR3 has 11 amino acids. Between the trimmed V and J ends, which lost 6 bases and 11 bases, there was a span of 10 bases. CDR3 DNA sequence: TGTGCCAGCAGCGGACTGAATAAACTGTTTTTT. Protein sequence: CASSGLNKLFF.

This chain connects TRBV3-1 (or the pseudogene TRBV3-2) to TRBJ1-6, with unresolved D. Germline V gene lookup returns CDR1 LGHDT and CDR2 YNNKEL (reference sequence). V was shortened by 4 bases and J by 9 bases, with 16 bases between the two germline ends. The CDR3 has 15 amino acids. In nucleotides, the CDR3 is TGTGCCAGCAGCCTGGGAGAAGGCAGAACTTCACCCCTCCACTTT. Its protein is CASSLGEGRTSPLHF.

V usage is TRBV7-6 and J usage is TRBJ1-3; TRBD1 agrees at 8 bases. The CDR3 has 15 amino acids. The V and J ends lost 3 bases and 9 bases, in that order; junction bases with no gene match: 10. Germline lookup yields CDR1 SGHVS and CDR2 FNYEAQ. CDR3 residues: CASSFQGAPTATIYF. The CDR3 DNA follows: TGTGCCAGCAGCTTTCAGGGGGCCCCTACAGCCACCATATATTTT.

The V and J genes are TRBV11-2 and TRBJ2-1, with TRBD2 as a possible D gene (5 bases). Germline lookup yields CDR1 SGHAT and CDR2 FQNNGV. The CDR3 length is 15 residues. Deletions cut 1 base from V and 3 bases from J, with 10 bases between. CDR3 sequence reads: CASSLGRTSYNEQFF. CDR3 in DNA: TGTGCCAGCAGCTTAGGGAGGACGAGCTACAATGAGCAGTTCTTC.

This chain joins TRBV5-6 and TRBJ2-5; D is undetermined. The CDR3 runs to 15 residues. Trimming removed 4 bases from V and 5 bases from J, with 18 bases in between. Germline values: CDR1 SGHDT, CDR2 YYEEEE. The CDR3 nucleotides are TGTGCCAGCAGCCGCCCACAACTATACGGGGAGACCCAGTACTTC. Protein: CASSRPQLYGETQYF.

The chain joins TRBV30 to TRBJ2-7; 8 nucleotides line up with TRBD2. Germline-derived CDR1 and CDR2 are GTSNPN and SVGIG (reference sequence). The V and J ends lost 4 bases and 4 bases, in that order; junction bases with no gene match: 9. The CDR3 is 14 residues long. The CDR3 DNA is TGTGCCTGGAACACGCCGGGACTAGAGTACGAGCAGTACTTC. It encodes CAWNTPGLEYEQYF.

This clone was seen a handful of times. V is TRBV7-9 and J is TRBJ2-7; 9 nucleotides match TRBD1. Germline V lookup: CDR1 SEHNR, CDR2 FQNEAQ (reference sequence). The CDR3 contains 15 residues. V lost 5 bases, J lost 2 bases, and 7 bases stayed unmatched. CDR3 DNA: TGTGCCAGCAGCCCCTGGACAGGGGTGCCCTACGAGCAGTACTTC. Its protein is CASSPWTGVPYEQYF.

J is TRBJ1-2 and V is TRBV7-9, with D perhaps TRBD1 (6 bases). Trimming took 4 bases from V and 1 from J, leaving 13 bases between them. This CDR3 has 15 residues. Per the germline V gene, CDR1 is SEHNR and CDR2 is FQNEAQ (reference sequence). CDR3 bases: TGTGCCAGCAGCTCCACAGGGAAGGTTAACTATGGCTACACCTTC. This translates into CASSSTGKVNYGYTF. The variable domain in full, completed from reference TRBV7-9 and TRBJ1-2, reads DTGVSQNPRHKITKRGQNVTFRCDPISEHNRLYWYRQTLGQGPEFLTYFQNEAQLEKSRLLSDRFSAERPKGSFSTLEIQRTEQGDSAMYLCASSSTGKVNYGYTFGSGTRLTVV.

The gene calls are TRBV7-2 and TRBJ2-1, with 7 bases fitting TRBD2. CDR3 length: 16 amino acids. Germline V CDR1 and CDR2: SGHTA, FQGNSA. The V gene end was trimmed by 5 bases and the J gene end by 8 bases; junction bases not matched to a gene: 15. The CDR3: CASSPFRGGRIDEQFF. In nucleotides, the CDR3 is TGTGCCAGCAGCCCGTTTAGGGGAGGGAGGATTGATGAGCAGTTCTTC.

V gene TRBV2 combines with J gene TRBJ2-6, with D unclear. Looked up from germline, CDR1 is SNHLY and CDR2 is FYNNEI. With 7 bases removed from V and 0 bases from J, the gap between germline ends came to 10 bases. The CDR3 covers 15 residues. The CDR3 nucleotides read TGTGCCAGCACCGAGTCCGGCTCTGGGGCCAACGTCCTGACTTTC. Translation gives CASTESGSGANVLTF.